Listed below are T cell receptor beta chains from one sample, sequenced in a study of PD-L1 blockade in urothelial cancer. Produced via immunoSEQ multiplex PCR; TCRdb's table is partial and in-frame only. This sample has roughly 52,000 clones, with 84% found just once. The sequences come from PBMCs, collected around atezolizumab (anti-PD-L1) treatment. The receptor set was obtained from a man aged 50-60 years with urothelial cancer. CDR3s include the opening cysteine and the closing phenylalanine or tryptophan. The D gene is left open where the match is weak. The size field is filled for only some rows; it gives once, few, many or a size class.

j_call	clone_size	d_call	v_call	cdr3_aa	cdr3_nt
TRBJ2-7	-	-	TRBV7-2	CASSREASMAEQYF	TGTGCCAGCAGCCGAGAGGCTAGCATGGCCGAGCAGTACTTC
TRBJ2-2	-	-	TRBV4-2	CASSQEGTTGELFF	TGTGCCAGCAGCCAAGAGGGGACAACCGGGGAGCTGTTTTTT
TRBJ2-1	-	-	TRBV4-2	CASSQEEGLRYNEQFF	TGTGCCAGCAGCCAAGAGGAGGGGCTACGCTACAATGAGCAGTTCTTC
TRBJ2-5	-	TRBD1	TRBV6-1	CASSSRQGVQETQYF	TGTGCCAGCAGTTCCCGACAGGGGGTGCAAGAGACCCAGTACTTC
TRBJ2-2	-	TRBD1	TRBV6-1	CASSVRQGATGELFF	TGTGCCAGCAGTGTCCGACAGGGGGCCACCGGGGAGCTGTTTTTT
TRBJ2-7	-	TRBD1	TRBV10-2	CASRPGQGLYEQYF	TGCGCCAGCAGGCCGGGACAGGGGTTGTACGAGCAGTACTTC
TRBJ2-3	-	-	TRBV11-2	CASSLRPSPGTDTQYF	TGTGCCAGCAGCTTACGTCCTAGCCCTGGCACAGATACGCAGTATTTT
TRBJ1-1	-	TRBD1	TRBV9	CASSVGQGGPEAFF	TGTGCCAGCAGCGTAGGACAGGGGGGACCTGAAGCTTTCTTT
TRBJ2-2	-	TRBD1	TRBV5-1	CASSRDRANTGELFF	TGCGCCAGCAGCCGGGACAGGGCGAACACCGGGGAGCTGTTTTTT
TRBJ2-5	-	-	TRBV5-6	CASSLSGPGTQYF	TGTGCCAGCAGCTTGAGCGGACCCGGGACCCAGTACTTC
TRBJ2-7	-	TRBD1	TRBV4-2	CASSQDRQGTEQYF	TGTGCCAGCAGCCAAGATCGACAGGGGACCGAGCAGTACTTC
TRBJ2-7	-	-	TRBV27	CASSDQGLGVHEQYF	TGTGCCAGCAGTGACCAAGGGTTGGGAGTCCACGAGCAGTACTTC
TRBJ2-2	-	-	TRBV15	CATSRSQGGPGELFF	TGTGCCACCAGCAGATCACAGGGTGGGCCCGGGGAGCTGTTTTTT
TRBJ2-1	-	TRBD2	TRBV6-4	CASSLAASSYNEQFF	TGTGCCAGCAGTCTAGCGGCGAGCTCCTACAATGAGCAGTTCTTC
TRBJ1-5	-	TRBD1	TRBV5-1	CASSWNPGTDQPQHF	TGCGCCAGCAGCTGGAACCCTGGGACAGATCAGCCCCAGCATTTT
TRBJ2-2	-	TRBD2	TRBV29-1	CSVAGGGGELFF	TGCAGCGTTGCGGGGGGAGGCGGGGAGCTGTTTTTT
TRBJ2-5	-	TRBD2	TRBV7-9	CASSLAGGGETQYF	TGTGCCAGCAGCTTAGCCGGGGGGGGAGAGACCCAGTACTTC
TRBJ2-7	-	TRBD1	TRBV30	CAWSGKGTRDRDEQYF	TGTGCCTGGAGTGGAAAGGGAACCCGGGACAGGGACGAGCAGTACTTC
TRBJ2-1	-	-	TRBV18	CASSLQGGYNEQFF	TGTGCCAGCTCACTTCAGGGCGGCTACAATGAGCAGTTCTTC
TRBJ2-3	few	TRBD2	TRBV5-1	CASSVTSGQRADTQYF	TGCGCCAGCAGCGTTACTAGCGGGCAGCGCGCAGATACGCAGTATTTT
TRBJ2-3	-	-	TRBV19	CASTGYTDTQYF	TGTGCCAGCACAGGGTACACAGATACGCAGTATTTT
TRBJ2-7	-	TRBD1	TRBV7-2	CASSGTVNYYEQYF	TGTGCCAGCAGTGGGACAGTCAATTACTACGAGCAGTACTTC
TRBJ2-1	once	TRBD2	TRBV6-6	CASRNGRQSSYNEQFF	TGTGCCAGCAGAAACGGGAGGCAAAGCTCCTACAATGAGCAGTTCTTC
TRBJ2-3	-	TRBD1	TRBV7-2	CASSAPDRERTDTQYF	TGTGCCAGCAGCGCACCGGACAGGGAACGCACAGATACGCAGTATTTT
TRBJ2-7	-	TRBD1	TRBV7-9	CASSPWTGFNEQYF	TGTGCCAGCAGCCCCTGGACAGGGTTCAACGAGCAGTACTTC
TRBJ1-2	-	TRBD1	TRBV2	CASKRTGAGYTF	TGTGCCAGCAAAAGGACAGGGGCGGGCTACACCTTC
TRBJ1-4	-	TRBD1	TRBV19	CASKKWETGGEKLFF	TGTGCCAGTAAAAAGTGGGAAACAGGGGGTGAAAAACTGTTTTTT
TRBJ2-1	-	-	TRBV7-3	CASSLSVFTYNEQFF	TGTGCCAGCAGCCTGAGCGTCTTCACCTACAATGAGCAGTTCTTC
TRBJ2-2	-	TRBD2	TRBV27	CASRLGLAINTGELFF	TGTGCCAGCAGATTGGGACTAGCGATTAACACCGGGGAGCTGTTTTTT
TRBJ2-1	once	-	TRBV7-8	CASSQGQTNEQFF	TGTGCCAGCAGCCAAGGACAGACCAATGAGCAGTTCTTC
TRBJ1-2	few	TRBD1	TRBV30	CAWTPDRGYGYTF	TGTGCCTGGACCCCGGACAGGGGCTATGGCTACACCTTC
TRBJ2-6	-	TRBD2	TRBV7-2	CASSLDTSGRATGANVLTF	TGTGCCAGCAGCTTAGATACTAGCGGGAGGGCCACTGGGGCCAACGTCCTGACTTTC
TRBJ2-5	-	TRBD2	TRBV5-6	CASTLTGGETQYF	TGTGCCAGCACCCTGACGGGGGGGGAGACCCAGTACTTC
TRBJ1-1	-	-	TRBV7-9	CASSFRATEAFF	TGTGCCAGCAGCTTTAGAGCCACTGAAGCTTTCTTT
TRBJ2-3	-	TRBD2	TRBV27	CASSPLAGVGDTQYF	TGTGCCAGCAGCCCACTAGCGGGAGTGGGAGATACGCAGTATTTT
TRBJ1-5	-	-	TRBV15	CATSREYGGHQPQHF	TGTGCCACCAGCAGAGAATATGGGGGCCATCAGCCCCAGCATTTT
TRBJ2-1	-	TRBD1	TRBV6-5	CASSNLPGQGNNEQFF	TGTGCCAGCAGTAACTTGCCGGGACAGGGTAACAATGAGCAGTTCTTC
TRBJ1-5	-	TRBD1	TRBV5-8	CASSFRDRVVQPQHF	TGTGCCAGCAGCTTCCGGGACAGGGTTGTTCAGCCCCAGCATTTT
TRBJ2-2	once	-	TRBV6-4	CASSGQANTGELFF	TGTGCCAGCAGTGGACAAGCGAACACCGGGGAGCTGTTTTTT
TRBJ2-3	-	TRBD2	TRBV5-1	CASSSGLASTDTQYF	TGCGCCAGCAGCTCGGGACTAGCAAGCACAGATACGCAGTATTTT
TRBJ1-1	once	-	TRBV15	CATGLDRNTEAFF	TGTGCCACCGGGTTAGACAGGAACACTGAAGCTTTCTTT
TRBJ2-1	-	TRBD2	TRBV28	CASSLSPMSGGVNPVHNEQFF	TGTGCCAGCAGTTTATCCCCGATGAGCGGGGGGGTGAATCCGGTTCACAATGAGCAGTTCTTC
TRBJ2-5	-	TRBD1	TRBV5-3	CARSVDREETQYF	TGTGCCAGAAGCGTAGACAGGGAGGAGACCCAGTACTTC
TRBJ2-1	-	-	TRBV13	CASSLKLALYNEQFF	TGTGCCAGCAGCTTAAAATTAGCCCTCTACAATGAGCAGTTCTTC
TRBJ2-1	-	TRBD2	TRBV29-1	CSVRLAGGPGLGEQFF	TGCAGCGTTAGACTAGCGGGGGGTCCCGGCTTGGGTGAGCAGTTCTTC
TRBJ1-5	-	TRBD1	TRBV4-2	CASSQDRGSQPQHF	TGTGCCAGCAGCCAAGACAGGGGGTCTCAGCCCCAGCATTTT
TRBJ2-1	-	TRBD2	TRBV27	CASSFGSGGTYNEQFF	TGTGCCAGCAGTTTTGGTTCGGGGGGAACCTACAATGAGCAGTTCTTC
TRBJ2-7	-	-	TRBV2	CASSGRGTLYEQYF	TGTGCCAGCAGTGGCCGGGGAACCCTCTACGAGCAGTACTTC
TRBJ2-3	-	TRBD2	TRBV7-2	CASSSAKLAGGSTDTQYF	TGTGCCAGCAGCTCTGCAAAACTAGCGGGAGGAAGTACAGATACGCAGTATTTT
TRBJ2-1	-	TRBD2	TRBV27	CASSPGTSGHNEQFF	TGTGCCAGCAGTCCTGGGACTAGCGGACACAATGAGCAGTTCTTC
TRBJ2-2	-	TRBD1	TRBV10-3	CAAVGQGLTGELFF	TGTGCCGCCGTGGGACAGGGGTTAACCGGGGAGCTGTTTTTT
TRBJ1-2	-	-	TRBV5-1	CASSFGQGGGYTF	TGCGCCAGCAGCTTCGGCCAGGGAGGCGGCTACACCTTC
TRBJ1-2	-	TRBD1	TRBV6-1	CASTGTGSNYGYTF	TGTGCCAGTACCGGGACAGGATCTAACTATGGCTACACCTTC
TRBJ2-3	-	-	TRBV2	CASTRTDTQYF	TGTGCCAGCACTAGAACAGATACGCAGTATTTT
TRBJ1-3	-	TRBD1	TRBV18	CASSPLDRDGNTIYF	TGTGCCAGCTCACCCTTGGACAGGGACGGAAACACCATATATTTT
TRBJ2-3	once	TRBD2	TRBV10-2	CASSEPQLAGGLGTQYF	TGCGCCAGCAGTGAGCCGCAACTAGCGGGGGGCCTAGGTACGCAGTATTTT
TRBJ1-2	few	TRBD1	TRBV6-1	CASSEVGQGLGGYTF	TGTGCCAGCAGTGAAGTGGGACAGGGGCTGGGAGGCTACACCTTC
TRBJ1-1	-	-	TRBV7-8	CASSLVSEVAEAFF	TGTGCCAGCAGCTTAGTGTCGGAGGTCGCTGAAGCTTTCTTT
TRBJ2-1	once	TRBD2	TRBV9	CASSPRLAGVNNEQFF	TGTGCCAGCAGCCCGAGACTAGCGGGGGTTAATAATGAGCAGTTCTTC